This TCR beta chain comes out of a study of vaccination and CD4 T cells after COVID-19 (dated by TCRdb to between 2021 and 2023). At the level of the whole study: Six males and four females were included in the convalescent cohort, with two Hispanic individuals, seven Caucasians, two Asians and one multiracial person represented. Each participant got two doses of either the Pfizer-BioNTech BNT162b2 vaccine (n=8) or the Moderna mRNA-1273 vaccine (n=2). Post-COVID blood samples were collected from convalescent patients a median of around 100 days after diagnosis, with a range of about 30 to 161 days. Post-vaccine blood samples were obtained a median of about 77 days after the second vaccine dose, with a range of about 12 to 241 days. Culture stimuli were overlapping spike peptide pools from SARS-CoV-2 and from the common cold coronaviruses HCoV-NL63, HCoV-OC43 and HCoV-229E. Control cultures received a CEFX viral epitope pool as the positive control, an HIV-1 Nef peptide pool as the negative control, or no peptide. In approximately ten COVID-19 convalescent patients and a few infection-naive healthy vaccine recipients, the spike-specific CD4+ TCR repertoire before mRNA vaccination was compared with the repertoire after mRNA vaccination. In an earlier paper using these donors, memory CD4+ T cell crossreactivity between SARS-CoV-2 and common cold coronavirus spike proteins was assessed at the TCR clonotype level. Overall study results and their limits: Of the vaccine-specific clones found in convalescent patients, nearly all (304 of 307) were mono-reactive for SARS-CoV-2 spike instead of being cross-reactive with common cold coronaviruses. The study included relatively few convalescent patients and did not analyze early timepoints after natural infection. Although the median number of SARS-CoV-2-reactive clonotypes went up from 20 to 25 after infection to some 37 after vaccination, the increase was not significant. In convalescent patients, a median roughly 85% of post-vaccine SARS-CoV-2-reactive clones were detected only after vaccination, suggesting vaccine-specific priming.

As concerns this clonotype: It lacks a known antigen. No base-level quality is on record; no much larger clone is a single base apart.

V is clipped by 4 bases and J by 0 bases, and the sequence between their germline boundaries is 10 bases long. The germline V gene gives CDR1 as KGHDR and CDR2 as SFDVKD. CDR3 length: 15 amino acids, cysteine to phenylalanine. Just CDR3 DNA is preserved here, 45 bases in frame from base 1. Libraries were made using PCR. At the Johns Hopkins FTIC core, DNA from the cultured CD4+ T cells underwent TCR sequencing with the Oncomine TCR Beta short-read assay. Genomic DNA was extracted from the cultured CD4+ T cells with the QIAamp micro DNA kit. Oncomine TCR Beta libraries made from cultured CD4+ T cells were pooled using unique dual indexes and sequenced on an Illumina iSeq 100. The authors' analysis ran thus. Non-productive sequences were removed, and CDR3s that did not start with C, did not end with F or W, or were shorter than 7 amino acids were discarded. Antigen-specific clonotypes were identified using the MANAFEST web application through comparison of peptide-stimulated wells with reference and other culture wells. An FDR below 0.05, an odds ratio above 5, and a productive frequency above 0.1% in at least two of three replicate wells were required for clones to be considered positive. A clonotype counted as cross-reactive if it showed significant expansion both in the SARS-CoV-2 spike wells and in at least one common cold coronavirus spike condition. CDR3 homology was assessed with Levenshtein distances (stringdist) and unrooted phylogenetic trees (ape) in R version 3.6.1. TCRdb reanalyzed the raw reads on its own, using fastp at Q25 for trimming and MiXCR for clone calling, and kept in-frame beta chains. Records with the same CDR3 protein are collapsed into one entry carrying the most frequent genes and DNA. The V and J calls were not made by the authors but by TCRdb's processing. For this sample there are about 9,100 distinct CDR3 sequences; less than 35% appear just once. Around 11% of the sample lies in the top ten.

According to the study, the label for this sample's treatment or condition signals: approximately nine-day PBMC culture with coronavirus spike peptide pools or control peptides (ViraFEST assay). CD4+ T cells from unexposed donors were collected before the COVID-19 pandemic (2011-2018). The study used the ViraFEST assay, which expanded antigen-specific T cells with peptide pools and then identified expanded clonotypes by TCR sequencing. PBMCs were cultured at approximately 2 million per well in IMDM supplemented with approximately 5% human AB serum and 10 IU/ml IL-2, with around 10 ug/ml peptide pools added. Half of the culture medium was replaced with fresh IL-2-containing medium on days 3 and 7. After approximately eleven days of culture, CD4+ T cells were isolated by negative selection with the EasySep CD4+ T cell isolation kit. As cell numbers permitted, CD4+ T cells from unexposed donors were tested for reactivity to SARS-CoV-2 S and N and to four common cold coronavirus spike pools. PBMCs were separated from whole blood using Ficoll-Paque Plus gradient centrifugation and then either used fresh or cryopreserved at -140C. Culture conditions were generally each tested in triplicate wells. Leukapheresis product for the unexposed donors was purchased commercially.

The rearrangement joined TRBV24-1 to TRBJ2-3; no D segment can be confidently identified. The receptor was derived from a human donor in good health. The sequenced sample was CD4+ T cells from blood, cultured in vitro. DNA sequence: TGTGCCACCAGTGACCCCACGATTAGCACAGATACGCAGTATTTT. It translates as CATSDPTISTDTQYF.